These T cell receptor beta chains were read from a single sample in a study of blood T cell repertoires in COVID-19. The repertoire was sequenced with immunoSEQ multiplex PCR; TCRdb's copy has only in-frame clones and lacks some. Here the sample spans 85,000 to 130,000 clones, about 88% being singletons. Specimen: peripheral blood. The receptors come from a human donor in a cohort sampled during active COVID-19. CDR3s include the opening cysteine and the closing phenylalanine or tryptophan. A D gene is named only where the DNA matches it firmly. The size entry is marked missing in some rows and otherwise reads once, few, many or a size class.

d_gene,v_gene,abundance,j_gene,CDR3aa,CDR3nt
TRBD2,TRBV10-3,-,TRBJ2-7,CAAGLPYEQYF,TGTGCCGCGGGACTACCCTACGAGCAGTACTTC
TRBD2,TRBV4-1,-,TRBJ2-7,CASSQPTSGGSYEQYF,TGCGCCAGCAGCCAACCGACTAGCGGGGGCTCCTACGAGCAGTACTTC
-,TRBV14,-,TRBJ1-2,CASSQDHFYGYTF,TGTGCCAGCAGCCAAGATCACTTCTATGGCTACACCTTC
TRBD1,TRBV30,-,TRBJ2-7,CAWRNSGTGLYEQYF,TGTGCCTGGAGGAACTCCGGGACAGGGCTCTACGAGCAGTACTTC
TRBD2,TRBV18,-,TRBJ2-7,CASSRPGRGGSEQYF,TGTGCCAGCTCACGTCCCGGGCGGGGGGGTTCCGAGCAGTACTTC
-,TRBV9,-,TRBJ2-3,CASSVASTDTQYF,TGTGCCAGCAGCGTAGCGAGCACAGATACGCAGTATTTT
-,TRBV28,-,TRBJ2-7,CASSRTVLLSSYEQYF,TGTGCCAGCAGTCGGACAGTCTTACTGAGCTCCTACGAGCAGTACTTC
-,TRBV5-1,few,TRBJ1-1,CASSLGPGGSEAFF,TGCGCCAGCAGCTTGGGCCCTGGGGGGAGTGAAGCTTTCTTT
TRBD2,TRBV19,-,TRBJ2-3,CASSMGLAGVDTQYF,TGTGCCAGTAGTATGGGGCTAGCGGGAGTGGATACGCAGTATTTT
-,TRBV11-2,-,TRBJ2-1,CASSPPAGAEQFF,TGTGCCAGCAGCCCTCCTGCAGGCGCGGAGCAGTTCTTC
-,TRBV19,-,TRBJ2-4,CASSIMGGGNIQYF,TGTGCCAGTAGTATTATGGGGGGTGGAAACATTCAGTACTTC
-,TRBV5-6,once,TRBJ1-5,CASSLGGRGNIQPQHF,TGTGCCAGCAGCTTGGGGGGCCGGGGGAACATACAGCCCCAGCATTTT
-,TRBV15,-,TRBJ2-7,CATSREGGRGYEQYF,TGTGCCACCAGCAGAGAGGGCGGTAGGGGCTACGAGCAGTACTTC
-,TRBV5-1,-,TRBJ2-7,CASSSQGSYEQYF,TGCGCCAGCAGCTCCCAGGGGTCCTACGAGCAGTACTTC
-,TRBV27,-,TRBJ1-1,CASRIQGRNTEAFF,TGTGCCAGCAGGATACAGGGAAGGAACACTGAAGCTTTCTTT
-,TRBV10-3,-,TRBJ1-2,CAISDRGSYTF,TGTGCCATCAGTGATAGGGGGAGCTACACCTTC
-,TRBV6-6,-,TRBJ1-5,CASSRISGPGGASNQPQHF,TGTGCCAGCAGTCGCATCTCGGGCCCCGGCGGGGCGAGCAATCAGCCCCAGCATTTT
TRBD1,TRBV5-1,once,TRBJ1-2,CASSLGRGQGNNGYTF,TGCGCCAGCAGCTTGGGCCGCGGACAGGGCAATAATGGCTACACCTTC
-,TRBV30,-,TRBJ1-2,CAWTVGGGAHGYTF,TGTGCCTGGACTGTAGGTGGGGGGGCTCATGGCTACACCTTC
TRBD1,TRBV30,-,TRBJ1-3,CAWSQGVEGNTIYF,TGTGCCTGGAGCCAGGGGGTGGAGGGAAACACCATATATTTT
-,TRBV3-1/TRBV3-2,-,TRBJ2-4,CASSRTEGGRLAKNIQYF,TGTGCCAGTAGCCGAACGGAAGGGGGTCGGTTGGCCAAAAACATTCAGTACTTC
-,TRBV3-1/TRBV3-2,-,TRBJ1-2,CASSQGRGGGYTF,TGTGCCAGCAGTCAGGGAAGAGGGGGTGGCTACACCTTC
TRBD1,TRBV28,once,TRBJ1-5,CASSPKGQYMDQPQHF,TGTGCCAGCAGTCCGAAGGGACAGTACATGGATCAGCCCCAGCATTTT
TRBD1,TRBV18,-,TRBJ1-5,CASSPPFWAGGVSFFFQPQHF,TGTGCCAGCTCACCGCCGTTTTGGGCAGGGGGCGTTTCTTTCTTCTTCCAGCCCCAGCATTTT
-,TRBV6-1,-,TRBJ1-2,CASSEEQGQGYTF,TGTGCCAGCAGTGAAGAACAGGGCCAAGGCTACACCTTC
TRBD1,TRBV28,-,TRBJ1-2,CASSLYPDDREHGYTF,TGTGCCAGCAGTCTCTACCCTGACGACAGGGAGCATGGCTACACCTTC
-,TRBV10-3,once,TRBJ2-3,CAISESLGSTDTQYF,TGTGCCATCAGTGAGTCACTAGGGAGCACAGATACGCAGTATTTT
TRBD2,TRBV3-1/TRBV3-2,-,TRBJ2-1,CASSQTTSGNNEQFF,TGTGCCAGCAGCCAAACGACTAGCGGTAACAATGAGCAGTTCTTC
TRBD1,TRBV9,-,TRBJ2-5,CASSSRQGAGYQETQYF,TGTGCCAGCAGCTCCCGCCAGGGGGCTGGTTATCAAGAGACCCAGTACTTC
-,TRBV11-2,-,TRBJ2-7,CASSLAQMTYEQYF,TGTGCCAGCAGCTTAGCACAGATGACCTACGAGCAGTACTTC
TRBD1,TRBV10-3,-,TRBJ1-1,CAISAGQYEAFF,TGTGCCATCAGTGCGGGACAGTATGAAGCTTTCTTT
TRBD1,TRBV6-5,-,TRBJ2-3,CASRRTGSSYEQYF,TGTGCCAGCAGACGGACAGGGAGTTCGTACGAGCAGTATTTT
TRBD1,TRBV7-2,once,TRBJ1-2,CASSTSGQDSYGYTF,TGTGCCAGCAGCACCAGCGGACAGGACAGCTATGGCTACACCTTC
-,TRBV5-8,-,TRBJ1-1,CASNLGLRGTEAFF,TGTGCCAGCAATCTCGGCTTAAGGGGCACTGAAGCTTTCTTT
TRBD2,TRBV18,-,TRBJ2-5,CASSPRQRGGLDSQETQYF,TGTGCCAGCTCACCACGTCAGCGGGGGGGCCTGGATTCGCAAGAGACCCAGTACTTC
-,TRBV9,-,TRBJ1-6,CASSETGGYSPLHF,TGTGCCAGCAGCGAGACTGGTGGTTATTCACCCCTCCACTTT
TRBD2,TRBV11-3,-,TRBJ2-1,CASSSRLAGGFSSYNEQFF,TGTGCCAGCAGCTCGAGACTAGCGGGGGGGTTTAGCTCCTACAATGAGCAGTTCTTC
TRBD2,TRBV4-1,-,TRBJ2-5,CASSSGLAGGRGQETQYF,TGCGCCAGCAGCTCCGGACTAGCGGGAGGGCGAGGCCAAGAGACCCAGTACTTC
TRBD1,TRBV9,-,TRBJ2-2,CASSVRGDRVSGELFF,TGTGCCAGCAGCGTCCGAGGGGACAGGGTCAGCGGGGAGCTGTTTTTT
-,TRBV19,few,TRBJ2-7,CASSITGNHEQYF,TGTGCCAGTAGTATTACAGGTAACCACGAGCAGTACTTC